This T cell receptor beta chain was sequenced during a study of blood T cell repertoires in COVID-19. On the study more broadly: Sites across the United States, Italy and Spain contributed samples from acute and convalescent COVID-19.

Per the study methods: From reference gene primer amplification, estimates of nucleated cell counts were derived. Here immunoSEQ multiplex PCR was the method, and the copy in TCRdb shows in-frame clones only, minus some. V and J calls and clone size follow that table, whereas D and trimming were derived from the DNA. The sample lists about 260,000 clones; around 84% were seen once. V lost 5 bases to trimming and J lost 7 bases; unmatched junction nucleotides: 7. CDR3 length: 13 residues. Germline loops: CDR1 SGHTA, CDR2 FQGTGA. The chain uses TRBV7-3 and TRBJ1-1, with 7 bases that match TRBD1. This sequence originates from a man aged 55 to 69 with acute or convalescent COVID-19. Sequencing was carried out using peripheral blood. The CDR3, as DNA: TGTGCCAGCAGCCCCCGGGACAGAGATGAAGCTTTCTTT. It specifies CASSPRDRDEAFF.